A selection of T cell receptor beta chains follows, all from one sample in a study of T cell responses to AZD1222 COVID-19 vaccine. Data came from immunoSEQ multiplex PCR; TCRdb stores just in-frame clones and leaves some out. The sample contains 150,000 or so clones, approximately 91% of which appear only once. The specimen was peripheral blood, collected on day 0 of AZD1222 vaccination. These receptors originate from an adult in good health. The CDR3 runs from the conserved cysteine through the conserved F or W. Each record gives: J gene, V gene, clone size, D gene, CDR3 protein, CDR3 DNA. D genes are given only for firm matches. The size field is filled for only some rows; it gives once, few, many or a size class.

TRBJ1-2	TRBV28	-	-	CASSPTVNYGYTF	TGTGCCAGCAGTCCCACAGTTAACTATGGCTACACCTTC
TRBJ2-7	TRBV28	-	TRBD1	CASRGQGAGHEQYF	TGTGCCAGCAGAGGGCAGGGGGCGGGTCACGAGCAGTACTTC
TRBJ1-1	TRBV5-4	-	-	CASSGNTEAFF	TGTGCCAGCAGCGGGAACACTGAAGCTTTCTTT
TRBJ2-3	TRBV3-1/TRBV3-2	once	TRBD2	CASSQRPSGGTDTQYF	TGTGCCAGCAGCCAACGTCCTAGCGGGGGTACAGATACGCAGTATTTT
TRBJ2-4	TRBV7-9	once	-	CASSSWDNQNIQYF	TGTGCCAGCAGCTCTTGGGACAATCAAAACATTCAGTACTTC
TRBJ1-6	TRBV7-2	-	-	CASSLTTLSPLHF	TGTGCCAGCAGCTTAACGACCCTTTCACCCCTCCACTTT
TRBJ2-1	TRBV6-9	-	-	CASVSGWYNEQFF	TGTGCCAGCGTATCGGGGTGGTACAATGAGCAGTTCTTC
TRBJ2-3	TRBV24-1	once	-	CATRSGDRVADTQYF	TGTGCCACCAGGTCGGGGGACAGAGTGGCAGATACGCAGTATTTT
TRBJ1-1	TRBV5-8	-	TRBD1	CASSSRQGGRTEAFF	TGTGCCAGCAGCTCGCGACAGGGAGGGAGAACTGAAGCTTTCTTT
TRBJ1-3	TRBV6-6	-	-	CASILDRNSGNTIYF	TGTGCCAGCATCCTAGACAGAAACTCTGGAAACACCATATATTTT
TRBJ1-2	TRBV7-9	-	-	CASSLETAGNGYTF	TGTGCCAGCAGCTTAGAAACGGCAGGGAACGGCTACACCTTC
TRBJ1-6	TRBV28	-	-	CASSGDLGNSPLHF	TGTGCCAGCAGTGGGGACCTCGGTAATTCACCCCTCCACTTT
TRBJ2-3	TRBV7-2	-	-	CASSRGSSKADTQYF	TGTGCCAGCAGCCGCGGCTCTTCGAAGGCAGATACGCAGTATTTT
TRBJ1-1	TRBV6-5	-	TRBD1	CASRGTGGGGTEAFF	TGTGCCAGCAGAGGGACAGGGGGCGGGGGAACTGAAGCTTTCTTT
TRBJ1-4	TRBV13	once	-	CASSNRAGTATNEKLFF	TGTGCCAGCAGCAACAGGGCCGGCACGGCAACTAATGAAAAACTGTTTTTT
TRBJ1-6	TRBV27	-	-	CASRKDRALSPLHF	TGTGCCAGCAGAAAAGACAGAGCCCTATCACCCCTCCACTTT
TRBJ1-2	TRBV30	few	-	CAWSETGKGPNGYTF	TGTGCCTGGAGTGAAACAGGGAAGGGGCCTAACGGCTACACCTTC
TRBJ2-4	TRBV27	-	TRBD2	CASRLAGVGAAKNIQYF	TGTGCCAGCCGGCTAGCGGGAGTAGGGGCGGCCAAAAACATTCAGTACTTC
TRBJ1-1	TRBV29-1	few	-	CSAYTGRENTEAFF	TGCAGCGCCTATACAGGGCGAGAGAACACTGAAGCTTTCTTT
TRBJ2-7	TRBV2	-	-	CASSETLEQYF	TGTGCCAGCAGTGAGACACTCGAGCAGTACTTC
TRBJ1-5	TRBV5-1	-	TRBD1	CASSLYPGGQGPQHF	TGCGCCAGCAGCTTGTACCCAGGGGGGCAAGGACCCCAGCATTTT
TRBJ1-5	TRBV7-8	-	TRBD1	CASSLYPTGYSNQPQHF	TGTGCCAGCAGCTTGTACCCGACAGGGTATAGCAATCAGCCCCAGCATTTT
TRBJ2-1	TRBV2	-	-	CASSTSNEQFF	TGTGCCAGCAGTACCAGCAATGAGCAGTTCTTC
TRBJ2-2	TRBV6-2/TRBV6-3	-	-	CASTPSTSTGELFF	TGTGCCAGCACCCCATCGACGTCCACCGGGGAGCTGTTTTTT
TRBJ2-7	TRBV15	-	TRBD1	CATSRDPGTAYEQYF	TGTGCCACCAGCAGAGATCCCGGGACAGCGTACGAGCAGTACTTC
TRBJ2-7	TRBV30	-	TRBD1	CACHPGGYEQYF	TGTGCCTGCCACCCAGGGGGCTACGAGCAGTACTTC
TRBJ2-5	TRBV28	-	TRBD1	CASRQRTGGGETQYF	TGTGCCAGCAGGCAACGGACAGGGGGCGGGGAGACCCAGTACTTC
TRBJ2-1	TRBV12-3/TRBV12-4	-	-	CATRGTEQFF	TGTGCCACCCGAGGGACTGAGCAGTTCTTC
TRBJ2-7	TRBV7-2	-	-	CASSHSYEQYF	TGTGCCAGCAGCCACTCCTACGAGCAGTACTTC
TRBJ1-3	TRBV7-8	-	-	CASSFGVGGSGNTIYF	TGTGCCAGCAGCTTTGGGGTCGGGGGCTCTGGAAACACCATATATTTT
TRBJ2-3	TRBV7-2	once	TRBD2	CASSLAGGGADTQYF	TGTGCCAGCAGCTTAGCTGGCGGGGGGGCAGATACGCAGTATTTT
TRBJ2-5	TRBV6-6	once	-	CASSVVKTQETQYF	TGTGCCAGCAGCGTTGTAAAAACCCAAGAGACCCAGTACTTC
TRBJ1-5	TRBV4-2	-	TRBD1	CASSQGPGQGNQPQHF	TGTGCCAGCAGCCAAGGCCCGGGACAGGGCAATCAGCCCCAGCATTTT
TRBJ1-1	TRBV3-1/TRBV3-2	once	TRBD1	CASSLGQGERTEAFF	TGTGCCAGCAGCCTAGGACAGGGGGAGAGGACTGAAGCTTTCTTT
TRBJ2-3	TRBV14	-	-	CASSLATRDSTDTQYF	TGTGCCAGCAGCCTTGCCACTAGGGACAGCACAGATACGCAGTATTTT